The clone carrying this T cell receptor (beta chain) was observed at least ten times. Its antigen is currently unknown. One entry per CDR3 protein, called by TCRdb with MiXCR from the 5' RACE reads. This sample has tens of thousands of distinct CDR3 sequences; roughly 2.5% occur once, and the top ten carry about 2.9%. Stored at -80 C, 2 million PBMCs were the source of the unsorted libraries. The data are from a study of neurological immune-mediated disorders. Overall study findings and caveats: HTLV-1-associated myelopathy had the most TCR clonal expansion, and multiple sclerosis had the least, less than healthy controls.

Source material: PBMCs. This receptor was obtained from a man aged 45-60 years with multiple sclerosis.

CDR3 sequence reads: CASDKLIAKNIQYF. The CDR3 nucleotides are TGTGCCAGCGACAAACTCATAGCCAAAAACATTCAGTACTTC. V is TRBV2 and J is TRBJ2-4; D is uncertain. V was cut by 8 bases and J by 0 bases, with 11 bases left in between. The CDR3 sequence is 14 residues long. Germline values: CDR1 SNHLY, CDR2 FYNNEI.